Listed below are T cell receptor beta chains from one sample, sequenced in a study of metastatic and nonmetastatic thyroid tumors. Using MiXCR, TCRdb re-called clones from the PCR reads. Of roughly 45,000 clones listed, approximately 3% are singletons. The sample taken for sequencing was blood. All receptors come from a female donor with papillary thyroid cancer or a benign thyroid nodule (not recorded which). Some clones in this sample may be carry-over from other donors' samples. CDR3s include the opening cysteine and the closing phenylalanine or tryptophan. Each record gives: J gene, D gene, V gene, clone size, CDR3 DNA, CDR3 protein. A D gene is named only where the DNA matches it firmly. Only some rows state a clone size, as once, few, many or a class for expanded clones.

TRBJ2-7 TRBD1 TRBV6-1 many TGTGCCAGCGTCCTGACAGGGGAACGGGGCGAGCAGTACTTC CASVLTGERGEQYF
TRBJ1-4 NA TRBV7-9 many TGTGCCAGCAGCCTACCCGGTGGCAATCAAAAGAAACTGTTTTTT CASSLPGGNQKKLFF
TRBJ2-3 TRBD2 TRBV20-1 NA TGCAGTGCTAGGTCTGGGCTAGCGGGAGGAGGGACAGATACGCAGTATTTT CSARSGLAGGGTDTQYF
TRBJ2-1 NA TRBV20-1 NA TGCAGTGCTAAGGGCTCGCGGTGGTACAATGAGCAGTTCTTC CSAKGSRWYNEQFF
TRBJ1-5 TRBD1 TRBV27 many TGTGCCAGCAGGCCAACAGGGGGTGGGAATCAGCCCCAGCATTTT CASRPTGGGNQPQHF
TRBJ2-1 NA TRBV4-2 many TGTGCCAGCAGCCAAGATCAGGGCGCGAGCTCCTACAATGAGCAGTTCTTC CASSQDQGASSYNEQFF
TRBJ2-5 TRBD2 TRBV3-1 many TGTGCCAGCAGCCATCGCGGGGGTTGGGAGACCCAGTACTTC CASSHRGGWETQYF
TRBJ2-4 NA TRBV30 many TGTGCCTGGAGCTTCGGGCAGACCAAAAACATTCAGTACTTC CAWSFGQTKNIQYF
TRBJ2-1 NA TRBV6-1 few TGTGCCAGCAGTGAACTGGGGTGCTACAATGAGCAGTTCTTC CASSELGCYNEQFF
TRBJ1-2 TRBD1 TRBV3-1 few TGTGCGAGCAGCCAGGGTGCAGGGGGAGATGGCTACACCTTC CASSQGAGGDGYTF
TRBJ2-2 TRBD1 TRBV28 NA TGTGCCAGCAGTACGCCCTCAGGGGGCTGTTTTTCCGGGGAGCTGTTTTTT CASSTPSGGCFSGELFF
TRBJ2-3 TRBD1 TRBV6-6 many TGTGCCAGCAGTTACTCACTCAACAGGGGGACAGATACGCAGTATTTT CASSYSLNRGTDTQYF
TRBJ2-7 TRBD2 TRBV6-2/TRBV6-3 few TGTGCCAGCAGTTACGCCGGGGGGGAAACCGAGCAGTACTTC CASSYAGGETEQYF
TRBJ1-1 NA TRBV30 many TGTGCCTGGAGTGTGAGGGGCACTGAAGCTTTCTTT CAWSVRGTEAFF
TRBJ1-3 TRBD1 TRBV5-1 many TGCGCCAGCCGGTCCGGGACAGGGATCTCTGGAAACACCATATATTTT CASRSGTGISGNTIYF
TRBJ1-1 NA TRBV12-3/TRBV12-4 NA TGTGCCAGCACCCTGTCCGGTCCGAACACTGAAGCTTTCTTT CASTLSGPNTEAFF
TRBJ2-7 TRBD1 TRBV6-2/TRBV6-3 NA TGTGCCAGCGGTTACCCGGGACAGTCCTCCGAGCCGTACTTC CASGYPGQSSEPYF
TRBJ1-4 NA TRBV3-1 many TGTGCCAGCAGCCAAGGGTGGGCTGGTGAAAAACTGTTTTTT CASSQGWAGEKLFF
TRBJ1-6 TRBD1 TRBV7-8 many TGTGCCAGCAGCCTCGGGACAGCCAAGATGGATCTCCACTTT CASSLGTAKMDLHF
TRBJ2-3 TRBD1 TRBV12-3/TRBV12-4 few TGTGCCAGCACCCACAGGGGGCCCGTGGATACGCAGTATTTT CASTHRGPVDTQYF
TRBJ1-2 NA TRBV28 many TGTGCCAGCAGTTTCCCCCCAACGGGCTATGGCTACACCTTC CASSFPPTGYGYTF
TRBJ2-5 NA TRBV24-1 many TGTGCCACCTCCTACTACCAAGAGACCCAGTACTTC CATSYYQETQYF
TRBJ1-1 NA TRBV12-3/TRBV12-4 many TGTGCCAGCAGTGGGGGAGGGAGGCGAGCTTTCTTT CASSGGGRRAFF
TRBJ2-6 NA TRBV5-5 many TGTGCCAGCAGCCAAGTGGTTAGAACTGGGGCCAACGTCCTGACTTTC CASSQVVRTGANVLTF
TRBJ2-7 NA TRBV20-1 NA NA CSARSSGLRQQYF
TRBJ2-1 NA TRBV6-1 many TGTGCCAGCAGAGCGCAGGGGTCGTACAATGAGCAGTTCTTC CASRAQGSYNEQFF
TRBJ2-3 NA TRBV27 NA TGTGCCAGCAGCCTTCGCGCGGCTGGGATGCGTGGGGATTCGGCGCAGTATTTT CASSLRAAGMRGDSAQYF
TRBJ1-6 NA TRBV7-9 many TGTGCCAGCAGCTATCAGGGAAATGGTTCACCCCTCCACTTT CASSYQGNGSPLHF
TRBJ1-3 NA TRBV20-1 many TGCAGTGCTAGGTTTCCCGGAAACACCATATATTTT CSARFPGNTIYF
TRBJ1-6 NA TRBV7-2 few TGTGCCAGCAGCTTAGTGTTCGGCAATTCACCCCTCCACTTT CASSLVFGNSPLHF
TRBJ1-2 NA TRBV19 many TGTGCCAGTAGTATGCGTTCAGGTTGGGGCTACACCTTC CASSMRSGWGYTF
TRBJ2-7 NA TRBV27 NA TGTGCCAGCAGCCGACAGGTTTCGGTCTACGAGCAGTACTTC CASSRQVSVYEQYF
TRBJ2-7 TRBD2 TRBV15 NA TGTGCCACCAGCACCAACCAAGCTCTAGCGGGAGGGGGCGAGCAGTACTTC CATSTNQALAGGGEQYF
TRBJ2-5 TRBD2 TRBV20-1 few TGCAGTGCTTTTGACCTAGCGGGAGGCCAAGAGACCCAGTACTTC CSAFDLAGGQETQYF
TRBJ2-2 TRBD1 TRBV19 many TGTGCCAGTACCCCTCCGACAGGGACCGGGGAGCTGTTTTTT CASTPPTGTGELFF
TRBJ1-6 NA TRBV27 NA TGTGCCAGCAGTTTTAATCTGGGAGGGTGGGATTCACCCCTCCACTTT CASSFNLGGWDSPLHF
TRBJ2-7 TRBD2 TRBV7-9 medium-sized TGTGCCAGCAGCTTCGCCACTAGCGGGTCAACCTACGAGCAGTACTTC CASSFATSGSTYEQYF
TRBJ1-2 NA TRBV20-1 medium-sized TGCAGTGCTAGAGATCAGGCACAGGGCGTGGTGGGTGGCTACACCTTC CSARDQAQGVVGGYTF
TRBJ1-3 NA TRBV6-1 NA TGTGCCAGCAAAAACAGGACGATTGGAAACACCATATATTTT CASKNRTIGNTIYF
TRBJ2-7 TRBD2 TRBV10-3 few TGTGCCATCAGTGCCAGTAGCGGGAGGGGGTACAACGAGCAGTACTTC CAISASSGRGYNEQYF
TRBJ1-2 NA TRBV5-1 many TGCGCCAGCAGCTTGGTCACGAGGGGGACCTATGGCTACACCTTC CASSLVTRGTYGYTF
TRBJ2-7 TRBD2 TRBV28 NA TGTGCCAGCAGTTTAGGCGGGAGGGCCGTCTACGAGCAGTACTTC CASSLGGRAVYEQYF
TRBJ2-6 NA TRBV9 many TGTGCCAGCAGCGTAGATCCCTCGCCTGGAGTGGCTGGGGCCAACGTCCTGACTTTC CASSVDPSPGVAGANVLTF
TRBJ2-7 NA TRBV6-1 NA TGTGCCAGCAATGAATCCCTCGAGTCGGAAGAGCAGTACTTC CASNESLESEEQYF
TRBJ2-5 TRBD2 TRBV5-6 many TGTGCCAGCAGCTCTACCACTAGCGGGAGGTTGGTGTCAGAGACCCAGTACTTC CASSSTTSGRLVSETQYF
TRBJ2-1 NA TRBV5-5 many TGTGCCAGCAGCGTTGGGAGTGGGCGGGTCGTCGGGGGCAATGAGCAGTTCTTC CASSVGSGRVVGGNEQFF
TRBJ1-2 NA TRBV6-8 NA TGTGCCAGCACTTACCTGGGTGACTATGGCTACACCTTC CASTYLGDYGYTF
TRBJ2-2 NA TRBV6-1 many TGTGCCAGCAGTGAAGCGCCAGCGGGCCTGAACACCGGGGAGCTGTTTTTT CASSEAPAGLNTGELFF
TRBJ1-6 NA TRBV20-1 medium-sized TGCAGTGCCCCCCGGGGGGGAAGGGGGGAGAATTCACCCCTCCACTTT CSAPRGGRGENSPLHF